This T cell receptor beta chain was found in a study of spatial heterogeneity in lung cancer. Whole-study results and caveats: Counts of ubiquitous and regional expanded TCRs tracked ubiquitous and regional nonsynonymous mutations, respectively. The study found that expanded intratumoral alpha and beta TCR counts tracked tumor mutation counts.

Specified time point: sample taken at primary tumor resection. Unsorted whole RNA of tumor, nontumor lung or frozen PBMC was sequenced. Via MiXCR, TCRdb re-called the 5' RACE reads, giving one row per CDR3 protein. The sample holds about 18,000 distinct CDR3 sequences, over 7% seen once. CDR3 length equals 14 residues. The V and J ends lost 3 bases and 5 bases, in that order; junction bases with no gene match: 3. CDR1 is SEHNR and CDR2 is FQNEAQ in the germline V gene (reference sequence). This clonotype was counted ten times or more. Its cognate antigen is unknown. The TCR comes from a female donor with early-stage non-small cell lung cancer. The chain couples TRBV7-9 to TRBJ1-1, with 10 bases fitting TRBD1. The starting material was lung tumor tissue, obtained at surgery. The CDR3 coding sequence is TGTGCCAGCAGCTTCGTGGGACAGGGGACTGAAGCTTTCTTT. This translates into CASSFVGQGTEAFF.